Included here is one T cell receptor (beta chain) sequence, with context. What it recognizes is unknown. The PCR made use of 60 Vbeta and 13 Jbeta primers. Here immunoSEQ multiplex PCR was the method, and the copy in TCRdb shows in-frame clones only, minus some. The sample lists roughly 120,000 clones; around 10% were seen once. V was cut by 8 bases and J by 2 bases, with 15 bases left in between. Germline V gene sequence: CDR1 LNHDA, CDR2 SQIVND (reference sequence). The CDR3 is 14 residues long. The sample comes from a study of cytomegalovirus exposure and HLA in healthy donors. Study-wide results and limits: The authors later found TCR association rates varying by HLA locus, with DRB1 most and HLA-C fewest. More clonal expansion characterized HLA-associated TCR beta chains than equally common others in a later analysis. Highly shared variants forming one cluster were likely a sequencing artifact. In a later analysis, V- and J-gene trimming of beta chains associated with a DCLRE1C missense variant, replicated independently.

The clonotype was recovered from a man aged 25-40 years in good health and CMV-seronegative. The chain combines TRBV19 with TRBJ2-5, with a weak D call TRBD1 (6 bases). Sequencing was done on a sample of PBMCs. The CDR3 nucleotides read TGTGCCAGTCGCCCCGCAGGACAGCAAGAGACCCAGTACTTC. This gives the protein CASRPAGQQETQYF.